This entry describes one T cell receptor beta chain. The antigen is unknown. The CDR3 has 14 amino acids. The germline CDR1 and CDR2 sequences are SGHRS and YFSETQ. Trimming cost V 4 bases and J 2 bases, with 12 bases left between them. The data derive from a study of cytomegalovirus exposure and HLA in healthy donors. Study-wide results and caveats: Several of the most significant clusters appeared linked to common viral pathogens, based on a later analysis.

A multiplex PCR was run with 60 Vbeta primers and 13 Jbeta primers. In the original analysis: The authors later counted 65 million to 90 million unique TCR beta chains, some 9.9 million of them shared. Sequenced by immunoSEQ multiplex PCR; TCRdb stores in-frame clones only, minus some. V, J and clone size derive from that table, while D and trimming were established from the DNA sequence. The sample yields about 160,000 clones, around 80% seen once. The specimen was PBMCs. The chain links TRBV5-1 to TRBJ2-5; D unresolved. The receptor was isolated from a woman aged 40 to 55 in good health and CMV-seronegative. The CDR3 spells CASSLSPTQETQYF. CDR3 bases: TGCGCCAGCAGCCTATCTCCTACGCAAGAGACCCAGTACTTC.